These T cell receptor beta chains were read from a single sample in a study of CD8+ T cells in alopecia areata. The assay was immunoSEQ multiplex PCR, and TCRdb's table has in-frame clones only and misses some. The sample contains around 100,000 clones, approximately 60% of which appear only once. The sequenced sample consisted of CD4+ T cells sorted from blood. Receptors originate from a human donor in good health. The CDR3 runs from the conserved cysteine through the conserved F or W. A D gene is named only where the DNA matches it firmly. Size is omitted from some rows. Given values are once, few, many or a class for expanded clones.

d_call,cdr3_length,clone_size,v_call,j_call,cdr3_nt,cdr3_aa
.,12,.,TRBV23-1,TRBJ1-1,TGCGCCAGCAGTCCCCTGGGTGGTGGAGCTTTCTTT,CASSPLGGGAFF
.,14,.,TRBV27,TRBJ2-7,TGTGCCAGCAGTTTGCGACCAGGGGCCTACGAGCAGTACTTC,CASSLRPGAYEQYF
.,14,medium-sized,TRBV4-1,TRBJ2-7,TGCGCCAGCAGCCAAGACCCCCTTAGCGACGAGCAGTACTTC,CASSQDPLSDEQYF
.,13,.,TRBV23-1,TRBJ1-1,TGCGCCAGCAGTCAACCCCCCACAGCTGAAGCTTTCTTT,CASSQPPTAEAFF
TRBD2,13,.,TRBV29-1,TRBJ2-3,TGCAGCGCCCAGCGGGGGAGGGGGGATACGCAGTATTTT,CSAQRGRGDTQYF
TRBD1,13,.,TRBV29-1,TRBJ2-3,TGCAGCGTTGTTAGGGGGCCCGCAGATACGCAGTATTTT,CSVVRGPADTQYF
TRBD1,14,few,TRBV15,TRBJ2-1,TGTGCCACCAGCAGGGACAGGGGAGGGAATGAGCAGTTCTTC,CATSRDRGGNEQFF
TRBD2,19,.,TRBV4-2,TRBJ2-1,TGTGCCAGCAGCCAAATAGCTAGCGGGGGGGAAAGCTCCTACAATGAGCAGTTCTTC,CASSQIASGGESSYNEQFF
TRBD2,12,few,TRBV7-2,TRBJ2-5,TGTGCCAGCAGCTTTTCGGGGGGGACCCAGTACTTC,CASSFSGGTQYF
.,14,.,TRBV2,TRBJ2-3,TGTGCCAGCAGTCCAACTAGGTACTCAGATACGCAGTATTTT,CASSPTRYSDTQYF
TRBD1,15,few,TRBV2,TRBJ2-1,TGTGCCAGCAGAACCGGACAGGGCGCTTACAATGAGCAGTTCTTC,CASRTGQGAYNEQFF
TRBD1,15,.,TRBV27,TRBJ1-1,TGTGCCAGCACCCAAGTACAGACAGGGAGGGTTGAAGCTTTCTTT,CASTQVQTGRVEAFF
.,15,once,TRBV6-5,TRBJ2-5,TGTGCCAGCAGTTACCCGGGTGGGGGGGCTGAGACCCAGTACTTC,CASSYPGGGAETQYF
.,13,.,TRBV23-1,TRBJ1-2,TGCGCCAGCTACCCGGTGGGGTCCTATGGCTACACCTTC,CASYPVGSYGYTF
.,14,.,TRBV5-1,TRBJ2-5,TGCGCCAGCAGCCCTCCCGGGGGGCTAGAGACCCAGTACTTC,CASSPPGGLETQYF
.,14,.,TRBV2,TRBJ2-5,TGTGCCAGCACCCCGACCGGAGGAGGAGAGACCCAGTACTTC,CASTPTGGGETQYF
.,15,.,TRBV2,TRBJ1-3,TGTGCCAGCAGTGAACGACAGGCCTCTGGAAACACCATATATTTT,CASSERQASGNTIYF